The clone carrying this T cell receptor (beta chain) was picked up many times. This sample was included in a study of early T cells in non-severe SARS-CoV-2 infection. As part of library construction, unique molecular identifiers were attached to individual cDNA molecules. Each CDR3 protein is one row after TCRdb ran MiXCR on the 5' RACE reads. Of more than 95,000 distinct CDR3 sequences listed, about 11% were seen once; the top ten hold roughly 4.5%. The sequenced sample was whole blood, obtained at baseline. The sequence derives from an adult who was a healthcare worker with PCR-confirmed SARS-CoV-2 infection or an uninfected control (not recorded which).

The CDR3 region has the DNA TGCAGTGCTAGATCTGGGACAGTCCTAGCCAAAAACATTCAGTACTTC. Its protein product is CSARSGTVLAKNIQYF. This chain uses TRBV20-1 with TRBJ2-4, with 7 bases matching TRBD1. Per germline, CDR1 DFQATT and CDR2 SNEGSKA (reference sequence). The V segment lost 2 bases and the J segment 0 bases; nucleotides outside the gene matches: 7. The CDR3 contains 16 residues.